These T cell receptor beta chains were read from a single sample in a study of OX40 agonist ivuxolimab in advanced cancers. Generated by immunoSEQ multiplex PCR, the TCRdb table keeps only in-frame clones and is missing some. Here the sample spans roughly 76,000 clones, around 86% being singletons. The source material was CD4+ or CD8+ T cells sorted from blood, sampled in a trial of the OX40 agonist ivuxolimab. Every receptor here comes from an adult with an advanced solid tumor such as melanoma, head and neck, liver or kidney cancer. The CDR3 runs from the conserved cysteine through the conserved F or W. D genes are given only for firm matches. Some rows mark clone size as missing; the rest say once, few, many or name a class of expanded clone.

-	TRBV7-9	-	TRBJ1-2	CASSLIQGDGYTF	TGTGCCAGCAGCTTAATCCAGGGTGATGGCTACACCTTC
-	TRBV9	-	TRBJ2-3	CASSPYTDTQYF	TGTGCCAGCAGCCCTTACACAGATACGCAGTATTTT
-	TRBV13	-	TRBJ1-6	CASSLKSSPLHF	TGTGCCAGCAGCTTAAAAAGTTCACCCCTCCACTTT
-	TRBV13	-	TRBJ2-7	CASSFRDRRSAEQYF	TGTGCCAGCAGCTTCAGGGACCGAAGGTCTGCCGAGCAGTACTTC
TRBD1	TRBV2	-	TRBJ2-1	CASSGQGLREQFF	TGTGCCAGCTCGGGACAGGGTTTACGTGAGCAGTTCTTC
-	TRBV6-6	-	TRBJ1-3	CATRKGTSGNTIYF	TGTGCCACCAGGAAGGGGACCTCTGGAAACACCATATATTTT
-	TRBV7-9	-	TRBJ2-3	CASRGGAGPDTQYF	TGTGCCAGCAGGGGGGGCGCCGGTCCAGATACGCAGTATTTT
-	TRBV27	-	TRBJ1-1	CASSFRDGVTEAFF	TGTGCCAGCAGTTTCCGGGACGGCGTCACTGAAGCTTTCTTT
-	TRBV6-5	-	TRBJ2-7	CASSYSTGASSYEQYF	TGTGCCAGCAGTTACTCAACCGGGGCGAGCTCCTACGAGCAGTACTTC
TRBD1	TRBV7-2	-	TRBJ2-7	CASSLAGQVTYEQYF	TGTGCCAGCAGCTTAGCGGGACAGGTGACCTACGAGCAGTACTTC
-	TRBV18	-	TRBJ2-5	CASSPDDQGTQYF	TGTGCCAGCTCACCGGATGACCAGGGGACCCAGTACTTC
-	TRBV30	-	TRBJ1-5	CAWSVNSGFGNQPQHF	TGTGCCTGGAGTGTGAATAGTGGTTTCGGCAATCAGCCCCAGCATTTT
-	TRBV4-2	-	TRBJ2-7	CASSQEGGGPLTEQYF	TGTGCCAGCAGCCAGGAAGGGGGAGGGCCTCTGACCGAGCAGTACTTC
-	TRBV7-3	-	TRBJ1-3	CASSLKSSGNTIYF	TGTGCCAGCAGCTTAAAGAGCTCTGGAAACACCATATATTTT
TRBD1	TRBV9	-	TRBJ2-7	CASSVVGQGNEQYF	TGTGCCAGCAGCGTAGTTGGACAGGGCAACGAGCAGTACTTC
TRBD2	TRBV11-3	-	TRBJ2-5	CASSPGGGGLAGKETQYF	TGTGCCAGCAGCCCGGGGGGAGGGGGACTAGCGGGAAAAGAGACCCAGTACTTC
-	TRBV5-8	-	TRBJ2-6	CASSFLAGGTSGANVLTF	TGTGCCAGCAGCTTCTTGGCAGGGGGGACCTCTGGGGCCAACGTCCTGACTTTC
-	TRBV5-1	-	TRBJ1-2	CASSRTDYGYTF	TGCGCCAGCAGCAGGACAGACTATGGCTACACCTTC
TRBD1	TRBV6-6	-	TRBJ1-5	CASSYGTGNQPQHF	TGTGCCAGCAGTTACGGGACAGGCAATCAGCCCCAGCATTTT
TRBD1	TRBV5-1	-	TRBJ1-1	CASSLRQGSTEAFF	TGCGCCAGCAGCTTGAGACAGGGGTCCACTGAAGCTTTCTTT
-	TRBV28	-	TRBJ1-1	CASSIQGEAFF	TGTGCCAGCAGTATTCAGGGTGAAGCTTTCTTT
TRBD1	TRBV6-5	-	TRBJ1-3	CASSTQGAGNTIYF	TGTGCCAGCAGTACACAGGGGGCTGGAAACACCATATATTTT
-	TRBV27	once	TRBJ2-2	CASSLWGFGELFF	TGTGCCAGCAGTTTATGGGGGTTCGGGGAGCTGTTTTTT
-	TRBV30	-	TRBJ1-5	CAWSVRGTQPQHF	TGTGCCTGGAGTGTACGGGGGACTCAGCCCCAGCATTTT
-	TRBV20-1	-	TRBJ2-5	CSASGSGTQYF	TGCAGTGCTAGCGGGAGCGGGACCCAGTACTTC
TRBD1	TRBV18	-	TRBJ1-5	CASSPETGGNQPQHF	TGTGCCAGCTCACCAGAAACAGGGGGCAATCAGCCCCAGCATTTT
TRBD2	TRBV5-1	-	TRBJ2-2	CASSLGLAGGNTNTGELFF	TGCGCCAGCAGCCTGGGACTAGCGGGAGGGAACACGAACACCGGGGAGCTGTTTTTT
TRBD1	TRBV5-1	-	TRBJ2-7	CASRGTGKTHEQYF	TGCGCCAGCAGGGGGACAGGGAAAACCCACGAGCAGTACTTC
-	TRBV4-1	-	TRBJ2-1	CASSQQGNNEQFF	TGCGCCAGCAGCCAACAGGGGAACAATGAGCAGTTCTTC
-	TRBV2	-	TRBJ2-7	CASSEGQPREQYF	TGTGCCAGCAGTGAGGGACAACCTCGGGAGCAGTACTTC
TRBD1	TRBV11-2	once	TRBJ2-2	CASSPRDRLTGELFF	TGTGCCAGCAGCCCCAGGGACAGACTCACCGGGGAGCTGTTTTTT
TRBD1	TRBV2	-	TRBJ2-7	CASTLTGALGEQYF	TGTGCCAGCACCCTGACAGGGGCTCTGGGGGAGCAGTACTTC
TRBD1	TRBV27	-	TRBJ2-7	CASRNRGPGEQYF	TGTGCCAGCAGAAACAGGGGGCCTGGCGAGCAGTACTTC
-	TRBV6-5	-	TRBJ2-2	CASRYRDLNTGELFF	TGTGCCAGCAGATACAGGGACCTGAACACCGGGGAGCTGTTTTTT
-	TRBV6-1	once	TRBJ2-5	CASSEGWGKETQYF	TGTGCCAGCAGTGAAGGGTGGGGAAAAGAGACCCAGTACTTC
TRBD1	TRBV28	-	TRBJ1-1	CASSGIGQGSLEAFF	TGTGCCAGCAGTGGGATCGGACAGGGGAGCCTTGAAGCTTTCTTT
-	TRBV7-8	-	TRBJ1-4	CASSLQTGLGEKLFF	TGTGCCAGCAGCTTACAGACAGGTCTCGGGGAAAAACTGTTTTTT
-	TRBV10-1	-	TRBJ2-1	CASSDAGRNEQFF	TGCGCCAGCAGTGATGCAGGGCGGAATGAGCAGTTCTTC
-	TRBV28	few	TRBJ1-2	CAIHPGDRVVYTF	TGTGCCATACACCCGGGGGATCGGGTCGTCTACACCTTC
-	TRBV5-1	-	TRBJ1-2	CASRDSGEKNYGYTF	TGCGCCAGCAGGGACAGTGGCGAGAAAAACTATGGCTACACCTTC
-	TRBV28	once	TRBJ2-7	CASRSLLRTVYEQYF	TGTGCCAGCAGGTCTTTGCTCAGGACAGTCTACGAGCAGTACTTC
TRBD1	TRBV5-1	-	TRBJ1-3	CASSLTGGDSGNTIYF	TGCGCCAGCAGCTTAACAGGGGGGGACTCTGGAAACACCATATATTTT
TRBD2	TRBV19	-	TRBJ2-1	CASSNRAGDEQFF	TGTGCCAGTAGTAATAGAGCGGGAGATGAGCAGTTCTTC
-	TRBV30	-	TRBJ1-3	CAWSSGGNTIYF	TGTGCCTGGAGCTCCGGGGGAAACACCATATATTTT